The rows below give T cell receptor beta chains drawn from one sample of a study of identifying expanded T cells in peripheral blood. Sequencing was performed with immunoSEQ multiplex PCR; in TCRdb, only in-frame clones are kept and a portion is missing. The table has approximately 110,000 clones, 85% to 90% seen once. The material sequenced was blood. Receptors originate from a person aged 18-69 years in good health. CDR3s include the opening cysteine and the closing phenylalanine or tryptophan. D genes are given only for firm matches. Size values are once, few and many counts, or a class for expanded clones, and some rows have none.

CDR3 DNA: TGCGCCAGCAGCCAGGGACTTTATAGCAATCAGCCCCAGCATTTT
CDR3 protein: CASSQGLYSNQPQHF
J gene: TRBJ1-5
D gene: -
V gene: TRBV4-3
clone size: -

CDR3 DNA: TGTGCCAGCAGCTGGTGGGAGGGAGGTGAAAAACTGTTTTTT
CDR3 protein: CASSWWEGGEKLFF
J gene: TRBJ1-4
D gene: -
V gene: TRBV7-7
clone size: -

CDR3 DNA: TGTGCCAGCAGCTCAGGGGGAAATACGCAGTATTTT
CDR3 protein: CASSSGGNTQYF
J gene: TRBJ2-3
D gene: TRBD1
V gene: TRBV7-7
clone size: -

CDR3 DNA: TGTGCCAGCACCCTTCAGGGCCCCGGACCCTACGAGCAGTACTTC
CDR3 protein: CASTLQGPGPYEQYF
J gene: TRBJ2-7
D gene: -
V gene: TRBV6-5
clone size: -

CDR3 DNA: TGTGCCAGCAGTACGAGCCGGGCGGGGGCCTGGGGCTACACCTTC
CDR3 protein: CASSTSRAGAWGYTF
J gene: TRBJ1-2
D gene: -
V gene: TRBV2
clone size: -

CDR3 DNA: TGTGCCAGCAGCTACTCGGCAGGCGGGGGGGCCCACGAGCAGTACTTC
CDR3 protein: CASSYSAGGGAHEQYF
J gene: TRBJ2-7
D gene: TRBD2
V gene: TRBV7-8
clone size: -

CDR3 DNA: TGCGCCAGCAGTTACGCAGCGGGGGGAAACACCGGGGAGCTGTTTTTT
CDR3 protein: CASSYAAGGNTGELFF
J gene: TRBJ2-2
D gene: TRBD2
V gene: TRBV5-1
clone size: -

CDR3 DNA: TGTGCCAGCAGCTCCGCTCCAGCGGGGGGGGCAGATACGCAGTATTTT
CDR3 protein: CASSSAPAGGADTQYF
J gene: TRBJ2-3
D gene: TRBD2
V gene: TRBV5-4
clone size: -

CDR3 DNA: TGTGCCAGCAGCTATGACAAAAATCAGCCCCAGCATTTT
CDR3 protein: CASSYDKNQPQHF
J gene: TRBJ1-5
D gene: -
V gene: TRBV7-2
clone size: -

CDR3 DNA: TGCGCCAGCAGCCAAGATCGGCGGAAACAGGGAAGGACACCCCTCCACTTT
CDR3 protein: CASSQDRRKQGRTPLHF
J gene: TRBJ1-6
D gene: -
V gene: TRBV4-1
clone size: once

CDR3 DNA: TGTGCCAGCAGCCTCTCAGGGGGCGCAGATACGCAGTATTTT
CDR3 protein: CASSLSGGADTQYF
J gene: TRBJ2-3
D gene: TRBD1
V gene: TRBV6-6
clone size: -

CDR3 DNA: TGTGCCAGCAGTGATGTCTGGGTCTACTATGGCTACACCTTC
CDR3 protein: CASSDVWVYYGYTF
J gene: TRBJ1-2
D gene: -
V gene: TRBV6-1
clone size: -

CDR3 DNA: TGTGCCACCGGGCGGGCAGGGTTTAACGATCAGCCCCAGCATTTT
CDR3 protein: CATGRAGFNDQPQHF
J gene: TRBJ1-5
D gene: -
V gene: TRBV15
clone size: -

CDR3 DNA: TGTGCCAGCAGTCGAGACGGGAATGAAAAACTGTTTTTT
CDR3 protein: CASSRDGNEKLFF
J gene: TRBJ1-4
D gene: -
V gene: TRBV14
clone size: -

CDR3 DNA: TGTGCCAGCAGCTTGTGGGGGGGCCGCTCTGGAAACACCATATATTTT
CDR3 protein: CASSLWGGRSGNTIYF
J gene: TRBJ1-3
D gene: -
V gene: TRBV5-6
clone size: few

CDR3 DNA: TGTGCCAGCAGCCAGGATGCAGGGGGGAACACCGGGGAGCTGTTTTTT
CDR3 protein: CASSQDAGGNTGELFF
J gene: TRBJ2-2
D gene: TRBD1
V gene: TRBV5-4
clone size: -

CDR3 DNA: TGTGCCAGCAGCTTCGGAGGGGGTACTGAAGCTTTCTTT
CDR3 protein: CASSFGGGTEAFF
J gene: TRBJ1-1
D gene: -
V gene: TRBV7-2
clone size: -

CDR3 DNA: TGCGCCAGCAGCCAAGCAGAATCTGGGGCCAACGTCCTGACTTTC
CDR3 protein: CASSQAESGANVLTF
J gene: TRBJ2-6
D gene: -
V gene: TRBV4-3
clone size: -

CDR3 DNA: TGTGCCAGTTCGAACCCAGGGGTCCTCGGCTCCGGCTACACCTTC
CDR3 protein: CASSNPGVLGSGYTF
J gene: TRBJ1-2
D gene: -
V gene: TRBV19
clone size: -

CDR3 DNA: TGTGCCAGCAGTTATAGGGGGCGGACTACCTCCTACAATGAGCAGTTCTTC
CDR3 protein: CASSYRGRTTSYNEQFF
J gene: TRBJ2-1
D gene: -
V gene: TRBV5-8
clone size: -

CDR3 DNA: TGTGCCACCAGCAGAGATTCTGTGGCAGGAGGATACGAGCAGTACTTC
CDR3 protein: CATSRDSVAGGYEQYF
J gene: TRBJ2-7
D gene: -
V gene: TRBV15
clone size: -

CDR3 DNA: TGTGCCAGCAGCTTCGCCGGGGAGCTGTTTTTT
CDR3 protein: CASSFAGELFF
J gene: TRBJ2-2
D gene: -
V gene: TRBV5-6
clone size: -

CDR3 DNA: TGTGCCAGCAGTCTACAGGGGGTCGGGAACACTGAAGCTTTCTTT
CDR3 protein: CASSLQGVGNTEAFF
J gene: TRBJ1-1
D gene: TRBD1
V gene: TRBV27
clone size: -

CDR3 DNA: TGTGCCAGCAGCACCGGGGAGGGGGCTATTCTGGAGACCCAGTACTTC
CDR3 protein: CASSTGEGAILETQYF
J gene: TRBJ2-5
D gene: -
V gene: TRBV5-8
clone size: -

CDR3 DNA: TGCGCCAGCAGCCAAGACATACGGACCCGCGGCTACACCTTC
CDR3 protein: CASSQDIRTRGYTF
J gene: TRBJ1-2
D gene: -
V gene: TRBV4-1
clone size: -

CDR3 DNA: TGTGCCAGCAACGGGGCAGGGGGACTTCTGAACACTGAAGCTTTCTTT
CDR3 protein: CASNGAGGLLNTEAFF
J gene: TRBJ1-1
D gene: TRBD1
V gene: TRBV7-9
clone size: few

CDR3 DNA: TGTGCCAGCAGCTTTTCCGGGACGGACAACTATGGCTACACCTTC
CDR3 protein: CASSFSGTDNYGYTF
J gene: TRBJ1-2
D gene: -
V gene: TRBV7-9
clone size: few

CDR3 DNA: TGTGCCAGCAGTGAAGGGTTGGGGACCTACGAGCAGTACTTC
CDR3 protein: CASSEGLGTYEQYF
J gene: TRBJ2-7
D gene: -
V gene: TRBV2
clone size: -

CDR3 DNA: TGTGCCAGCAGCTTAACGACAGGCTTTCGGGAGCAGTACTTC
CDR3 protein: CASSLTTGFREQYF
J gene: TRBJ2-7
D gene: -
V gene: TRBV7-2
clone size: -

CDR3 DNA: TGTGCCAGTAAGGCGGGGACCCTGAACACCGGGGAGCTGTTTTTT
CDR3 protein: CASKAGTLNTGELFF
J gene: TRBJ2-2
D gene: -
V gene: TRBV19
clone size: -

CDR3 DNA: TGTGCCAGCACCGGACGGATGAACACTGAAGCTTTCTTT
CDR3 protein: CASTGRMNTEAFF
J gene: TRBJ1-1
D gene: -
V gene: TRBV6-5
clone size: -

CDR3 DNA: TGTGCCAGTCCCCAAGAAAGACTTAATGGCTACACCTTC
CDR3 protein: CASPQERLNGYTF
J gene: TRBJ1-2
D gene: -
V gene: TRBV2
clone size: -

CDR3 DNA: TGCGCCAGCAGCCAGCTGCGGGCGAGAGATACGCAGTATTTT
CDR3 protein: CASSQLRARDTQYF
J gene: TRBJ2-3
D gene: -
V gene: TRBV4-1
clone size: once

CDR3 DNA: TGCGCCAGCAGCCAAGTGTTTCGGTTAGTTAGGAACACCGGGGAGCTGTTTTTT
CDR3 protein: CASSQVFRLVRNTGELFF
J gene: TRBJ2-2
D gene: -
V gene: TRBV4-3
clone size: -

CDR3 DNA: TGTGCCAGCAGCCCACCCGACCGGGGACTGAGGGGGGGAGCTTTCTTT
CDR3 protein: CASSPPDRGLRGGAFF
J gene: TRBJ1-1
D gene: -
V gene: TRBV6-4
clone size: -

CDR3 DNA: TGCGCCAGCAGTGAGACAGCAGCGGGGGGAACAGATACGCAGTATTTT
CDR3 protein: CASSETAAGGTDTQYF
J gene: TRBJ2-3
D gene: TRBD2
V gene: TRBV10-1
clone size: -

CDR3 DNA: TGTGCCAGCAGCTTAGGCGGAACAGATACGCAGTATTTT
CDR3 protein: CASSLGGTDTQYF
J gene: TRBJ2-3
D gene: -
V gene: TRBV7-2
clone size: -

CDR3 DNA: TGTGCCAGCTCACCGACCGGGACAGGAGGTTTTAGCAATCAGCCCCAGCATTTT
CDR3 protein: CASSPTGTGGFSNQPQHF
J gene: TRBJ1-5
D gene: TRBD1
V gene: TRBV18
clone size: -

CDR3 DNA: TGTGCCAGCAGTGAAAACAGGGACCTCGAGCAGTACTTC
CDR3 protein: CASSENRDLEQYF
J gene: TRBJ2-7
D gene: -
V gene: TRBV2
clone size: -

CDR3 DNA: TGTGCCAGCCACCCGACAGGGGGCCCAGATACGCAGTATTTT
CDR3 protein: CASHPTGGPDTQYF
J gene: TRBJ2-3
D gene: TRBD1
V gene: TRBV18
clone size: -

CDR3 DNA: TGTGCCAGCAGCTGGGACAGGGGGCTAAACGGGGAGCTGTTTTTT
CDR3 protein: CASSWDRGLNGELFF
J gene: TRBJ2-2
D gene: TRBD1
V gene: TRBV7-8
clone size: -

CDR3 DNA: TGTGCCAGCAGCCAAGAGGGGAGAGGGACTCTTCCCACCGGGGAGCTGTTTTTT
CDR3 protein: CASSQEGRGTLPTGELFF
J gene: TRBJ2-2
D gene: -
V gene: TRBV4-2
clone size: -

CDR3 DNA: TGTGCCTGGAGTGGGCAGGGAAACCTTGAATCCCACTTT
CDR3 protein: CAWSGQGNLESHF
J gene: TRBJ1-6
D gene: -
V gene: TRBV30
clone size: -

CDR3 DNA: TGTGCCAGCAGCCGCGACTATAAGCGGGGGTACTACAATGAGCAGTTCTTC
CDR3 protein: CASSRDYKRGYYNEQFF
J gene: TRBJ2-1
D gene: TRBD2
V gene: TRBV13
clone size: -

CDR3 DNA: TGTGCCAGCAGCCAAGAAACGGGACAGGGGGATCAGCCCCAGCATTTT
CDR3 protein: CASSQETGQGDQPQHF
J gene: TRBJ1-5
D gene: TRBD1
V gene: TRBV4-2
clone size: many

CDR3 DNA: TGTGCCAGTAGTATGGGTAGCAGGGGCTGGAACACTGAAGCTTTCTTT
CDR3 protein: CASSMGSRGWNTEAFF
J gene: TRBJ1-1
D gene: -
V gene: TRBV19
clone size: -